This T cell receptor (beta chain) was captured by sequencing in a study of Siglec-9 on CD8 T cells in melanoma. Points on this clone: Its specificity is not known.

The CDR3 covers 17 residues. Per the germline V gene, CDR1 is PRHDT and CDR2 is FYEKMQ (reference sequence). Trimming left V 5 bases short and J 8 bases short, with 25 bases between. Sequencing was performed with immunoSEQ multiplex PCR; in TCRdb, only in-frame clones are kept and a portion is missing. In the table there are 30,000 to 45,000 clones, approximately 83% of which are singletons. Study-wide findings and caveats: An effector memory CD8+ subset marked by Siglec-9 reportedly appeared to gather in melanoma.

The TCR comes from a human donor in good health. Material: Siglec-9- CD8+ T cells sorted from blood. The chain is built from TRBV13 and TRBJ2-1; the D gene could be TRBD1 or TRBD2 (6 bases each). The CDR3 spells CASSPAGVRGTGYEQFF. CDR3 DNA sequence: TGTGCCAGCAGCCCGGCCGGGGTGAGGGGGACTGGCTATGAGCAGTTCTTC.